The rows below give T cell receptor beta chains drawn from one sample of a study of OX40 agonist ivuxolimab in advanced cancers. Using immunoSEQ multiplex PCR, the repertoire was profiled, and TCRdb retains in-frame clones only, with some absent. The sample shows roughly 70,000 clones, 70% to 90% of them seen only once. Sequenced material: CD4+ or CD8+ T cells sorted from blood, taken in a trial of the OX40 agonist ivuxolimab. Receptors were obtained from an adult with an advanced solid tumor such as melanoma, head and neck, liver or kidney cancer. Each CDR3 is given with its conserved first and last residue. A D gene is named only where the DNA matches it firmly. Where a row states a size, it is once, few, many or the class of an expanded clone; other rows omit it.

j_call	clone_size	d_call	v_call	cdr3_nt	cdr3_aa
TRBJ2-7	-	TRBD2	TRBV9	TGTGCCAGCAGCGTAGCCCGGACTAGCGGGGACGACGAGCAGTACTTC	CASSVARTSGDDEQYF
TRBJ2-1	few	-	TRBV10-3	TGTGCCATCAATTCCGGACTCCCCAATGAGCAGTTCTTC	CAINSGLPNEQFF
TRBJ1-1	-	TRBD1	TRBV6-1	TGTGCCAGCAGAATCTTGACAGGGGTTGAAGGAGCTTTCTTT	CASRILTGVEGAFF
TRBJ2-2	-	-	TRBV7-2	TGTGCCAGCAGCTTAAGGGGGGTCACCGGGGAGCTGTTTTTT	CASSLRGVTGELFF
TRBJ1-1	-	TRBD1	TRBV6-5	TGTGCCAGCAGGACCGGGACAGCCGAGGCTGAAGCTTTCTTT	CASRTGTAEAEAFF
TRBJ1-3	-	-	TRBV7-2	TGTGCCAGCAGCATGGGACAAAGCTCTGGAAACACCATATATTTT	CASSMGQSSGNTIYF
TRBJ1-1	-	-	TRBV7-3	TGTGCCAGCAGCTTGGGCGGGGTGGACACTGAAGCTTTCTTT	CASSLGGVDTEAFF
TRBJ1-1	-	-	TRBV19	TGTGCCAGTAGTATTGGGGTCGTGACGAACACTGAAGCTTTCTTT	CASSIGVVTNTEAFF
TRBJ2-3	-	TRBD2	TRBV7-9	TGTGCCAGCAGCTCTAGCGGGGGCACAGATACGCAGTATTTT	CASSSSGGTDTQYF
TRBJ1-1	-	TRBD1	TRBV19	TGTGCCAGTAGTATAGGGTTACAGGGGACTGAAGCTTTCTTT	CASSIGLQGTEAFF
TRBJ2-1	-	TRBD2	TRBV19	TGTGCCAGTAGAACCCTAGCGGGGGGATCCTACAATGAGCAGTTCTTC	CASRTLAGGSYNEQFF
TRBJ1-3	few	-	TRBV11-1	TGTGCCAGCAGCTCGGGAGGGAACACCATATATTTT	CASSSGGNTIYF
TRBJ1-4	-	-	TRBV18	TGTGCCAGCTCACCACTGACAGGAAGAAATGAAAAACTGTTTTTT	CASSPLTGRNEKLFF
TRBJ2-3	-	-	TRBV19	TGTGCCAGTAGTATAAATGGGGTCACAGATACGCAGTATTTT	CASSINGVTDTQYF
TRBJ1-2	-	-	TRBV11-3	TGTGCCAGCAGCTTAGTCCTGTCGTCGGGGTTCTATGGCTACACCTTC	CASSLVLSSGFYGYTF
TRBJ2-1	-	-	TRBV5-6	TGTGCCAGCAGCAAGATGGGGAAGCCCTACAATGAGCAGTTCTTC	CASSKMGKPYNEQFF
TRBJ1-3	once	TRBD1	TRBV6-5	TGTGCCAGCAGAACACAGGGGGCAAACACCATATATTTT	CASRTQGANTIYF
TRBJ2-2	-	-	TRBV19	TGTGCCAGTAGTATACAGGCCACCGGGGAGCTGTTTTTT	CASSIQATGELFF
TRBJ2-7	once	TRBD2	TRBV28	TGTGCCAGCAGTTTATTAAAACTAGCGGGGGAAGAGCAGTACTTC	CASSLLKLAGEEQYF
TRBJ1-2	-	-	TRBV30	TGTGCCTGGAGCCAATCCATCGGACGATGGTATGGCTACACCTTC	CAWSQSIGRWYGYTF
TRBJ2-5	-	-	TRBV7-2	TGTGCCAGCAGCCCATTCGGGGGAGGAGAGACCCAGTACTTC	CASSPFGGGETQYF
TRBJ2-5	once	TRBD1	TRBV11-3	TGTGCCAGCAGCTTTGGAACAGGGGGCGTAGAGACCCAGTACTTC	CASSFGTGGVETQYF
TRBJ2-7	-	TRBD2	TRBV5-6	TGTGCCAGCAGCTTTAGCGGGGGGAAGGTCGAGCAGTACTTC	CASSFSGGKVEQYF